Listed here is a single T cell receptor (beta chain). Compared with germline, one end of the junction differs, possibly owing to a read error. The CDR3 end is not reached by the read, which stops 3 residues before it; the germline J gene fills it in. Other DNA variants within this sample encode the same CDR3. Only in-frame clones appear in the TCRdb table, and some are missing; sequencing was by immunoSEQ multiplex PCR. The sample data list 14,000 or so clones. The CDR3 totals 14 residues. The germline gives CDR1 SNHLY, CDR2 FYNNEI. The sample is drawn from a study of T cells in women clearing cervical HPV infection. Study-wide background: Controls were women whose single incident HPV16 infection cleared within 12 months without precancer or cancer. Case blood was drawn when the lesion was first found; control blood after infection became undetectable. Only a few women had HLA typing results available.

The sequence was collected from a woman between 18 and 69 years old with a cervical HPV16 infection that either progressed to CIN3+ or cleared (not recorded which). The sequencing sample was made of blood buffy coat. V usage is TRBV2 and J usage is TRBJ1-3; D is uncertain. The part of the CDR3 DNA that was read is TGTGCCAGCAACCCAAGGGTGGCTGGAAACACA. It yields the protein CASNPRVAGNT. The whole CDR3 protein is CASNPRVAGNTIYF.